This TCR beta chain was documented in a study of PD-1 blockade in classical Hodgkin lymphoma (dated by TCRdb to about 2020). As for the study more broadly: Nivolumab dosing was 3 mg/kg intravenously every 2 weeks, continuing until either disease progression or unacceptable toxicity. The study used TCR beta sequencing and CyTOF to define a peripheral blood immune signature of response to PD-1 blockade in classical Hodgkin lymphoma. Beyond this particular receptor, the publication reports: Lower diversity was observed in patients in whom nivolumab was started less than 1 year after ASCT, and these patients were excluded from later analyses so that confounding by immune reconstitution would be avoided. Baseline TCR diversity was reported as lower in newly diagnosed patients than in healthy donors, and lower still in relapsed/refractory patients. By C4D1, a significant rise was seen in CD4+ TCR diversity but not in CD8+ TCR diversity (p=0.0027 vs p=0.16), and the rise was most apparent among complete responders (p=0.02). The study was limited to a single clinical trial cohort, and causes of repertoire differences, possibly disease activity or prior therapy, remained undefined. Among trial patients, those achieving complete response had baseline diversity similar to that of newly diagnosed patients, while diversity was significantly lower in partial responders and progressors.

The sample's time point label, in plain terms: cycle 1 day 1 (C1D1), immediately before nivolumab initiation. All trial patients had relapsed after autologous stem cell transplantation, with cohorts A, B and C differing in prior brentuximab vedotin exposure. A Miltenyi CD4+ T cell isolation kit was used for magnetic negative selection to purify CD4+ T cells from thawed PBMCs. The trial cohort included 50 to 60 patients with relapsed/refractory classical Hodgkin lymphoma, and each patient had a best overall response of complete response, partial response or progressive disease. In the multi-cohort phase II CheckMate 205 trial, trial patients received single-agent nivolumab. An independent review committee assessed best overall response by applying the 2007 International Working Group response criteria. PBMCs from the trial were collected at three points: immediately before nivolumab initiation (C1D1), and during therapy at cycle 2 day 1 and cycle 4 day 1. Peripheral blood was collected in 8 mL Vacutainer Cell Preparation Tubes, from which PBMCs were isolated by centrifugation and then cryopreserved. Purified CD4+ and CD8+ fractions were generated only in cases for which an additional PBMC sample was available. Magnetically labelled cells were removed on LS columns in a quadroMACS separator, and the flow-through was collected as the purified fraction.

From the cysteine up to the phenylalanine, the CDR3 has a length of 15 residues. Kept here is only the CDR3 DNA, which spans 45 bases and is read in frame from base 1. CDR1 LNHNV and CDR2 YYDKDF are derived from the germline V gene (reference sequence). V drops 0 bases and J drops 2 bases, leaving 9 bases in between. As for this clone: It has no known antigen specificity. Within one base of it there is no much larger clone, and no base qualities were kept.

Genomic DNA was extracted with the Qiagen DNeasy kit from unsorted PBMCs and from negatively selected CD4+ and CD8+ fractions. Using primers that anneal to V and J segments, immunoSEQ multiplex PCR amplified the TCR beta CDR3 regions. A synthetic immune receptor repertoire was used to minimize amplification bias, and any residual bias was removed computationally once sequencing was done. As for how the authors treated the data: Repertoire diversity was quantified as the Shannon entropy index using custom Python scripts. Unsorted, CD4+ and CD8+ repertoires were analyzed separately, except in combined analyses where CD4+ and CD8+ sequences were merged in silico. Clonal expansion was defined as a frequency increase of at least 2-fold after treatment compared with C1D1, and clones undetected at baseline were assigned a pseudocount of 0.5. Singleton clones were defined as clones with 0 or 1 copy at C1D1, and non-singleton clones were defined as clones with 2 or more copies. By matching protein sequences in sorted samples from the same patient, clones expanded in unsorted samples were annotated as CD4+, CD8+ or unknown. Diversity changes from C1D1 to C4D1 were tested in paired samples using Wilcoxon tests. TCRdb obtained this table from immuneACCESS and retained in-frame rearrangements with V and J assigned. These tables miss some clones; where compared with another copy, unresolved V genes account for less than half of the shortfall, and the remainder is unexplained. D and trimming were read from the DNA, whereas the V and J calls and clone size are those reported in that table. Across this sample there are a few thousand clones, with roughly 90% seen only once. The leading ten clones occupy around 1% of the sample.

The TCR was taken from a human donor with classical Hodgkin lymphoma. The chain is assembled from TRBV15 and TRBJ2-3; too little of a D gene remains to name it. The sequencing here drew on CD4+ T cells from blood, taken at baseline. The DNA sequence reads TGTGCCACCAGCAGAGAAGGGTATCCCACAGATACGCAGTATTTT. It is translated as CATSREGYPTDTQYF.